A selection of T cell receptor beta chains follows, all from one sample in a study of T cells in Graves' hyperthyroidism and ophthalmopathy. TCRdb analysed the multiplex PCR reads with MiXCR anew, one entry per CDR3 protein. The repertoire holds more than 550,000 distinct CDR3 sequences, with 15% to 20% as singletons. Sequenced input: blood. These receptors all come from a man in his fifties with Graves' hyperthyroidism. Both conserved end residues are part of each CDR3. The order of the fields is D gene, clone size, J gene, V gene, CDR3 DNA, CDR3 protein. The D gene is left open where the match is weak. Clone sizes are given selectively: once, few, many, or a class where the clone is expanded.

TRBD2	few	TRBJ2-1	TRBV12-3/TRBV12-4	TGTGCCAGCAGCGGGACTAGCTCCCGTGAGCAGTTCTTC	CASSGTSSREQFF
TRBD2	-	TRBJ2-2	TRBV12-5	TGTGCTAGTGGTTCACGAGCGGGGGGTTTGACCGGGGAGCTGTTTTTT	CASGSRAGGLTGELFF
-	-	TRBJ2-7	TRBV19	TGTGCCAGTACTGGGCAGGGCAAATACGAGCAGTACTTC	CASTGQGKYEQYF
-	many	TRBJ1-1	TRBV28	TGTGCCAGCTCTGGGCCGAAGAACTCGAACACTGAAGCTTTCTTT	CASSGPKNSNTEAFF
TRBD1	few	TRBJ1-2	TRBV4-1	TGCGCCAGCAGCCAAGGGACAGGGGAATTCTATGGCTACACCTTC	CASSQGTGEFYGYTF
TRBD1	many	TRBJ2-5	TRBV20-1	TGCAGTGCTAGAGATTTGAACAGGGGGGTGGAGACCCAGTACTTC	CSARDLNRGVETQYF
-	many	TRBJ2-3	TRBV11-2	TGTGCCAGCAGCCCGGGGGGCTTCGGGTATACGCAGTATTTT	CASSPGGFGYTQYF
-	few	TRBJ1-1	TRBV12-3/TRBV12-4	TGTGCCAGCAGTTTACACGATAGGTACACTGAAGCTTTCTTT	CASSLHDRYTEAFF
-	many	TRBJ1-2	TRBV28	TGTGCCAGCAGCACAGGGCAGGACGGCTACACCTTC	CASSTGQDGYTF
-	-	TRBJ1-5	TRBV7-9	TGTGCCAGCAGCTTATATGGGGGGGTCGGTCAGCCCCAGCATTTT	CASSLYGGVGQPQHF
TRBD1	many	TRBJ2-7	TRBV6-1	TGTGCCAGCAGTGAAAGACAGGGCCTAACCTACGAGCAGTACTTC	CASSERQGLTYEQYF
TRBD1	-	TRBJ2-1	TRBV3-1	TGTGCCAGCAGCCAAGATCGGTTTGTCCTACGGCAGGGGGCAAGGAATGAGCAGTTCTTC	CASSQDRFVLRQGARNEQFF
TRBD1	many	TRBJ1-2	TRBV7-2	TGTGCCAGCAGCCTACTGGGACAGGGGACCGCCGGCTACACCTTC	CASSLLGQGTAGYTF
TRBD1	many	TRBJ2-7	TRBV6-1	TGTGCCAGCAGTGAAGCGCGTGGCAGGGGGAACTACGAGCAGTACTTC	CASSEARGRGNYEQYF
-	few	TRBJ1-2	TRBV18	TGTGCCAGCTCACCAAACGGCGAAAGGGGTGGCTACACCTTC	CASSPNGERGGYTF
TRBD1	-	TRBJ2-7	TRBV4-2	TGTGCCAGCAGCCAAGCGTTGGGACAGAACTACGAGCAGTACTTC	CASSQALGQNYEQYF
-	-	TRBJ2-3	TRBV5-1	TGCGCCAGCGGCGAGGGGGGTTTGACCGTGAATACGCAGTATTTT	CASGEGGLTVNTQYF
-	many	TRBJ2-7	TRBV19	TGTGCCAGTAGCACCCGACAGGGAGGTACGCAGCAGTACTTC	CASSTRQGGTQQYF
TRBD1	many	TRBJ2-2	TRBV29-1	TGCAGCGCCGGGACAGGGGGCACCGGGGAGCTGTTTTTT	CSAGTGGTGELFF
-	many	TRBJ2-6	TRBV28	TGTGCCAGCACTTATGGGGGGTCTGGGGCCAACGTCCTGACTTTC	CASTYGGSGANVLTF
-	few	TRBJ2-1	TRBV7-3	TGTGCCAGCAGCTTAAGGGCCTTCGACAATGAGCAGTTCTTC	CASSLRAFDNEQFF
TRBD1	few	TRBJ1-4	TRBV20-1	TGCAGTGCTAGAGGTTTACAGGGGTTAACTAATGAAAAACTGTTTTTT	CSARGLQGLTNEKLFF
TRBD2	few	TRBJ2-1	TRBV6-1	TGTGCCAGCATTTTAGCGGGTCGCAATGAGCAGTTCTTC	CASILAGRNEQFF
TRBD1	-	TRBJ2-1	TRBV18	TGTGCCAGCTCACAGGGACAGGGGTTTTGGAATGAGCAGTTCTTC	CASSQGQGFWNEQFF
-	many	TRBJ2-5	TRBV29-1	TGCAGCGTTTCCCTGACAGGCCAGAAGACCCAGTACTTC	CSVSLTGQKTQYF
TRBD1	many	TRBJ2-1	TRBV9	TGTGCCAGCAGCGGACAGGGATCTGAGCAGTTCTTC	CASSGQGSEQFF
-	many	TRBJ2-1	TRBV20-1	TGCAGTGCTAGAATTCTAGGGAGCTCCTACAATGAGCAGTTCTTC	CSARILGSSYNEQFF
TRBD1	-	TRBJ2-7	TRBV6-1	TGTGCCAGCAGTGCGGACTTCAGGGACAGCTCCTACGAGCAGTACTTC	CASSADFRDSSYEQYF
TRBD1	few	TRBJ1-2	TRBV5-1	TGCGCCAGCAGCTTATCGGCGGACAGGACAAACTATGGCTACACCTTC	CASSLSADRTNYGYTF
-	many	TRBJ1-5	TRBV3-1	TGTGCCAGCAGCCAATCCCTTAATCAGCCCCAGCATTTT	CASSQSLNQPQHF
-	-	TRBJ1-4	TRBV15	TGTGCCTCCAGCAGATCTAACGGAGTAACTAATGAAAAACTGTTTTTT	CASSRSNGVTNEKLFF
-	many	TRBJ2-3	TRBV11-2	TGTGCCAGCAGCTTAAATGGACAGCACACAGATACGCAGTATTTT	CASSLNGQHTDTQYF
-	-	TRBJ1-2	TRBV5-1	TGCGCCAGCAGCAAACGGCCAGCACCTTTTTATGGCTACACCTTC	CASSKRPAPFYGYTF
-	many	TRBJ1-2	TRBV28	TGTGCCAGCAGACTAAACTGGGTTTTCTCTCTCGATGGCTACACCTTC	CASRLNWVFSLDGYTF
-	-	TRBJ1-1	TRBV4-1	TGCGCCAGCAGCATGATCGGTCCGAACACTGAAGCTTTCTTT	CASSMIGPNTEAFF
-	-	TRBJ2-1	TRBV6-1	TGTGCCAGCAGGAACGGACAGACTATTTACAATGAGCAGTTCTTC	CASRNGQTIYNEQFF
TRBD1	few	TRBJ1-4	TRBV6-1	TGTGCCAGCAGACCGCCGGGACAGCCTAATGAAAAACTGTTTTTT	CASRPPGQPNEKLFF
-	many	TRBJ2-1	TRBV20-1	TGCAGTGCTAGTAATTTCCGCCGGAGGGGGAATGAGCAGTTCTTC	CSASNFRRRGNEQFF